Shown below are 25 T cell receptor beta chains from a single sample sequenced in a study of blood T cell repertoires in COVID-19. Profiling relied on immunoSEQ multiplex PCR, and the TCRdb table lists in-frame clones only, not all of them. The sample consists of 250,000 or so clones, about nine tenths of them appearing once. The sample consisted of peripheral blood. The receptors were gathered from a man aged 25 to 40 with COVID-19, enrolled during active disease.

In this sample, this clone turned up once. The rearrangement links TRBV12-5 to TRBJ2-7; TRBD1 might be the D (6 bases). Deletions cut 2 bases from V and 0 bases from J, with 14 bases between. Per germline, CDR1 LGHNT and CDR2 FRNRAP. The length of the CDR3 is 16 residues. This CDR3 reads CASGLITGPSSYEQYF. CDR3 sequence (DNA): TGTGCTAGTGGTTTGATAACAGGGCCTAGCTCCTACGAGCAGTACTTC.

The CDR3 region is CASSKVLGSYNSPLHF. The CDR3 region has the DNA TGTGCCAGCAGCAAAGTGCTAGGCTCCTATAATTCACCCCTCCACTTT. V gene TRBV7-9 combines with J gene TRBJ1-6, with unresolved D. The CDR3 is 16 residues long. The V and J ends lost 5 bases and 0 bases respectively, with 11 bases between them. The germline CDR1 and CDR2 sequences are SEHNR and FQNEAQ (reference sequence).

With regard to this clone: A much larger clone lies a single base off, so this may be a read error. CDR3 in amino acids: CASSVGQGSPLHF. Written as DNA, the CDR3 is TGTGCCAGCAGCGTAGGACAGGGGTCACCCCTCCACTTT. This chain links TRBV7-3 with TRBJ1-6; 9 bases agree with TRBD1. The CDR3 covers 13 residues. The trim removed 5 bases at V and 10 bases at J, leaving 3 bases unmatched. The germline V gene encodes CDR1 SGHTA and CDR2 FQGTGA.

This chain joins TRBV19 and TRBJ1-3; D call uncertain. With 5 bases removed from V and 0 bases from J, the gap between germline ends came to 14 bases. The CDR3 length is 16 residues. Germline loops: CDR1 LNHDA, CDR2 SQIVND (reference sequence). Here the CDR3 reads CASSASYRSSGNTIYF. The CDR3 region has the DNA TGTGCCAGTAGTGCTTCGTACAGATCCTCTGGAAACACCATATATTTT.

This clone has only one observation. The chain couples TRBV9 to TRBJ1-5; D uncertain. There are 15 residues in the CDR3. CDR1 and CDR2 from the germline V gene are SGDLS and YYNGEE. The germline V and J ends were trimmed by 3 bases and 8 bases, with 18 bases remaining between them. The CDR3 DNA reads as TGTGCCAGCAGCGCCCCACTTCCAAATTTGGAGCCCCAGCATTTT. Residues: CASSAPLPNLEPQHF.

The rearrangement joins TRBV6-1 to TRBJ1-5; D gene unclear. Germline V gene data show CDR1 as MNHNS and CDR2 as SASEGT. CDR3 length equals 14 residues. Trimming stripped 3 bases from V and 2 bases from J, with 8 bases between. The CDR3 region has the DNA TGTGCCAGCAGTGACGTGGCCGGCAATCAGCCCCAGCATTTT. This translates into CASSDVAGNQPQHF.

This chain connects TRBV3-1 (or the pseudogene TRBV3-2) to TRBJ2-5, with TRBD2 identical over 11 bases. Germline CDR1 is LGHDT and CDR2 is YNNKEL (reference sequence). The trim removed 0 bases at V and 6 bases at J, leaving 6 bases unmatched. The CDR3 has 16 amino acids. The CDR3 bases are TGTGCCAGCAGCCAAGATGGGCTAGCGGGGGGAAAGACCCAGTACTTC. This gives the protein CASSQDGLAGGKTQYF.

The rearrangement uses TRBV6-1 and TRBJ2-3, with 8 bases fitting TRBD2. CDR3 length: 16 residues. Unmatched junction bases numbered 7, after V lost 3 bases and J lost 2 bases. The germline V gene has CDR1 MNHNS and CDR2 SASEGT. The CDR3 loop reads CASSDAGGGSTDTQYF. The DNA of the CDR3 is TGTGCCAGCAGTGATGCGGGAGGCGGGTCCACAGATACGCAGTATTTT.

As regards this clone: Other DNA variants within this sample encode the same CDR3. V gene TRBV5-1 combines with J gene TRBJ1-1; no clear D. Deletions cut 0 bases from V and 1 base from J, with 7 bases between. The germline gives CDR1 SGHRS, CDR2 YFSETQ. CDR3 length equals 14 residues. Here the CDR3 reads CASSLGQENTEAFF. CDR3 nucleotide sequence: TGCGCCAGCAGCTTGGGGCAGGAGAACACTGAAGCTTTCTTT.

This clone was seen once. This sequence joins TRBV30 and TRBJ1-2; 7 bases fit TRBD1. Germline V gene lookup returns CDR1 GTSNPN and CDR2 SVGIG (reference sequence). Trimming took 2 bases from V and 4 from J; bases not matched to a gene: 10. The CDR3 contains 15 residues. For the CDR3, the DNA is TGTGCCTGGAGTCATACAGGGGCCCTCCTCTATGGCTACACCTTC. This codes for CAWSHTGALLYGYTF.

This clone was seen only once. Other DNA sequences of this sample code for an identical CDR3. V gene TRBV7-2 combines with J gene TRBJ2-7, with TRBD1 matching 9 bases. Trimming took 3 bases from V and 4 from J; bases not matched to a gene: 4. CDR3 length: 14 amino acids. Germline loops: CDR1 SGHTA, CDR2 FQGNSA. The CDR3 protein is CASSLGQGRYEQYF. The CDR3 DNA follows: TGTGCCAGCAGCTTGGGACAGGGCCGGTACGAGCAGTACTTC.

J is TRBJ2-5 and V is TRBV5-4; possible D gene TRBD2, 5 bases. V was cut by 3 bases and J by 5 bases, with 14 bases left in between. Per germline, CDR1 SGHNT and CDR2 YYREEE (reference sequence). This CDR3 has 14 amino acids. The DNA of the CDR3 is TGTGCCAGCAGCTCCGGCCAGACGGGGGAGACCCAGTACTTC. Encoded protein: CASSSGQTGETQYF.

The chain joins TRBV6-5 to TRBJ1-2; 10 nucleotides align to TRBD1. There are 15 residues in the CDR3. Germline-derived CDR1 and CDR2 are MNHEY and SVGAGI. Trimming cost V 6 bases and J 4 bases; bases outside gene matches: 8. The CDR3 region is CASSSPGQGTYGYTF. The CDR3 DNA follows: TGTGCCAGCAGCTCCCCGGGACAGGGGACCTATGGCTACACCTTC.

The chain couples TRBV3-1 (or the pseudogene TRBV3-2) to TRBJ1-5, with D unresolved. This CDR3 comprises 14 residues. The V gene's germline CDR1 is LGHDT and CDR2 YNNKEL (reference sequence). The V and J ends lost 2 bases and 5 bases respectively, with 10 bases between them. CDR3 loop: CASSQYLGDQPQHF. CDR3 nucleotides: TGTGCCAGCAGCCAATACCTGGGCGATCAGCCCCAGCATTTT.

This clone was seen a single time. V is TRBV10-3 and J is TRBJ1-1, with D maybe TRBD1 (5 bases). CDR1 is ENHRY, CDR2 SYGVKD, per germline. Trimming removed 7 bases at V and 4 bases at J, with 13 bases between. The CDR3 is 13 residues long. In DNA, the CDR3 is TGTGCCATCACCCCCAGGGTAACCACTGAAGCTTTCTTT. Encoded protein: CAITPRVTTEAFF.

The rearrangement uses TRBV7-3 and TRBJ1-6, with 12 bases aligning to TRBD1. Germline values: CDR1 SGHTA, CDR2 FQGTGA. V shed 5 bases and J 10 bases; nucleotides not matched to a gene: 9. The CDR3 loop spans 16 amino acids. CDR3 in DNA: TGTGCCAGCAGCCTCAGAGGGACAGGGGGCGCATCACCCCTCCACTTT. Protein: CASSLRGTGGASPLHF.

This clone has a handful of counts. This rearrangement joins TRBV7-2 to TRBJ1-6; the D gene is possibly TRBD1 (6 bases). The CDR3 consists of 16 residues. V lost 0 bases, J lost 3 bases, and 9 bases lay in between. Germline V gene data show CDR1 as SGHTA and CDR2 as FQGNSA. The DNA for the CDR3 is TGTGCCAGCAGCTTAGCGCCCAGGGGCTATAATTCACCCCTCCACTTT. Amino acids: CASSLAPRGYNSPLHF.

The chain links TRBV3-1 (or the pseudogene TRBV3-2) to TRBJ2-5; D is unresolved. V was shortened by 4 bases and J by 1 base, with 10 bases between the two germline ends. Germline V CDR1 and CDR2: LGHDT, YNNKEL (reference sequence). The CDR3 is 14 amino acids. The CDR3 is CASSRRHVQETQYF. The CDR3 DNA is TGTGCCAGCAGCCGAAGACACGTCCAAGAGACCCAGTACTTC.

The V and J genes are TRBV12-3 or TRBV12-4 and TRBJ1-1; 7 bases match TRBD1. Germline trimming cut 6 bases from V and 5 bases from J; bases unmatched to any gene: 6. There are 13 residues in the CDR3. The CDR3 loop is CASRPTGKTEAFF. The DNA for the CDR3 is TGTGCCAGCAGGCCGACAGGGAAGACTGAAGCTTTCTTT.

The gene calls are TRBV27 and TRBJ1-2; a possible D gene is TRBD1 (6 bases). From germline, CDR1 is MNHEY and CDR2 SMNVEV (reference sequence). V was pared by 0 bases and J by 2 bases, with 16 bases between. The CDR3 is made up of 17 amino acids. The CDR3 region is CASSLSPFTDRNYGYTF. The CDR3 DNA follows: TGTGCCAGCAGTTTATCCCCGTTTACAGACAGGAACTATGGCTACACCTTC.

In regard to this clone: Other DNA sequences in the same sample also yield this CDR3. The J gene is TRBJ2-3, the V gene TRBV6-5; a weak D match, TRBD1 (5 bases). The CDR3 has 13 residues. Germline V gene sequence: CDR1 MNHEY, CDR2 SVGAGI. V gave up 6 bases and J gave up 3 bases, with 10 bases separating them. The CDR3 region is CASRTGGTDTQYF. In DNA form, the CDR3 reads TGTGCCAGCAGAACAGGTGGGACAGATACGCAGTATTTT.

Here the CDR3 DNA reads TGTGCCAGTAGTATGGGCAGGCGTCTCAACTATGGCTACACCTTC. Encoded protein: CASSMGRRLNYGYTF. The chain carries TRBV19 and TRBJ1-2; D is unresolved. CDR1 is LNHDA and CDR2 is SQIVND in the germline V gene (reference sequence). V was shortened by 3 bases and J by 2 bases, with 13 bases between the two germline ends. The CDR3 is made up of 15 amino acids.

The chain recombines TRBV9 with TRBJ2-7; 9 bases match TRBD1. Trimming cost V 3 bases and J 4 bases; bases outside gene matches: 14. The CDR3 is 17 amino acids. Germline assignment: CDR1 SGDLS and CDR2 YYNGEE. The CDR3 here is CASSEGGQGFFGYEQYF. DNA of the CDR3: TGTGCCAGCAGCGAGGGGGGACAGGGTTTTTTCGGGTACGAGCAGTACTTC.

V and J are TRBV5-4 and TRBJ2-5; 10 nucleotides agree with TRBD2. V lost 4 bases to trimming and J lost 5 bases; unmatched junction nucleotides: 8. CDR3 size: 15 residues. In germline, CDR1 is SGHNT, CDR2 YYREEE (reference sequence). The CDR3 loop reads CASSPQRGGGETQYF. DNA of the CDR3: TGTGCCAGCAGCCCACAGCGGGGGGGAGGTGAGACCCAGTACTTC. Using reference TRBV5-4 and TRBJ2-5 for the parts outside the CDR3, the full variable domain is ETGVTQSPTHLIKTRGQQVTLRCSSQSGHNTVSWYQQALGQGPQFIFQYYREEENGRGNFPPRFSGLQFPNYSSELNVNALELDDSALYLCASSPQRGGGETQYFGPGTRLLVL.

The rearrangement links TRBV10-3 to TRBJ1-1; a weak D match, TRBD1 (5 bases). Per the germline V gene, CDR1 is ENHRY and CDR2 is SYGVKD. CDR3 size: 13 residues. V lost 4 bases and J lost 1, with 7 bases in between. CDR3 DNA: TGTGCCATCAGTGGACAGCAGAACACTGAAGCTTTCTTT. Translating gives CAISGQQNTEAFF.